The 19 T cell receptor beta chains in this list originate from one sample, sequenced in a study of shared clonotypes between healthy human individuals. Sequencing was performed with immunoSEQ multiplex PCR; in TCRdb, only in-frame clones are kept and a portion is missing. The sample lists more than 2 million clones, more than 90% occurring once. The sequenced material came from naive CD4+ T cells sorted from blood. The subset was: CD45RA+ positively selected. These receptors came from a man aged 18 to 30 in good health.

The chain uses TRBV5-1 and TRBJ2-3; 11 positions agree with TRBD2. The CDR3 runs 17 residues. V gave up 0 bases and J gave up 4 bases; unmatched junction bases: 7. Germline loops: CDR1 SGHRS, CDR2 YFSETQ. The CDR3 DNA is TGCGCCAGCAGCTTGGGAAATAGCGGGGGGGCTGCAGATACGCAGTATTTT. Its translation is CASSLGNSGGAADTQYF.

V usage is TRBV11-3 and J usage is TRBJ2-1, with 8 bases matching TRBD1. V was pared by 5 bases and J by 4 bases, with 7 bases of the junction left unmatched. Germline values: CDR1 SGHNT, CDR2 YENEEA. This CDR3 has 15 amino acids. The CDR3 DNA reads as TGTGCCAGCAGCCAACCGGGACAGGAGTACAATGAGCAGTTCTTC. It encodes CASSQPGQEYNEQFF.

The chain links TRBV29-1 to TRBJ1-1; D remains ambiguous. In germline, CDR1 is SQVTM, CDR2 ANQGSEA. The CDR3 has 14 residues. Deletions cut 1 base from V and 7 bases from J, with 16 bases between. CDR3 loop: CSVEVSAIYLEAFF. As DNA, the CDR3 is TGCAGCGTTGAAGTGTCGGCAATCTACCTTGAAGCTTTCTTT.

The chain employs TRBV5-1 and TRBJ1-4; D is uncertain. The CDR3 length is 16 residues. Germline assignment: CDR1 SGHRS and CDR2 YFSETQ. The germline V and J ends were trimmed by 3 bases and 5 bases, with 17 bases remaining between them. CDR3 sequence reads: CASSSAYSGGNEKLFF. Here the CDR3 DNA reads TGCGCCAGCAGCTCTGCCTACTCGGGAGGGAATGAAAAACTGTTTTTT.

In the case of this clone: Other DNA sequences in the same sample also yield this CDR3. The chain has TRBV28 and TRBJ2-7; D unclear. The germline V gene has CDR1 MDHEN and CDR2 SYDVKM. The V end was cut by 4 bases, the J end by 3 bases, with 7 bases between. There are 12 residues in the CDR3. The CDR3 DNA reads as TGTGCCAGCAGTTCCCTACGCTACGAGCAGTACTTC. Encoded protein: CASSSLRYEQYF. Drawing the rest from reference TRBV28 and TRBJ2-7, the complete variable domain is DVKVTQSSRYLVKRTGEKVFLECVQDMDHENMFWYRQDPGLGLRLIYFSYDVKMKEKGDIPEGYSVSREKKERFSLILESASTNQTSMYLCASSSLRYEQYFGPGTRLTVT.

This chain joins TRBV2 and TRBJ1-6; 12 nucleotides line up with TRBD1. This CDR3 has 18 residues. V shed 6 bases and J 3 bases; nucleotides not matched to a gene: 9. CDR1 is SNHLY, CDR2 FYNNEI, per germline. The DNA for the CDR3 is TGTGCCAGCAGAGATCCGGGACAGGGGGCTTACTATAATTCACCCCTCCACTTT. Translated, it gives CASRDPGQGAYYNSPLHF.

V is TRBV19 and J is TRBJ1-1; perhaps TRBD1 as D (6 bases). This CDR3 is 12 amino acids long. In germline, CDR1 is LNHDA, CDR2 SQIVND (reference sequence). V was shortened by 6 bases and J by 12 bases, with 17 bases between the two germline ends. The CDR3 is CASSMAQGSPFF. The CDR3 DNA reads TGTGCCAGTAGCATGGCACAGGGATCGCCTTTCTTT.

The rearrangement links TRBV5-4 to TRBJ2-3; 8 nucleotides match TRBD2. Germline V gene sequence: CDR1 SGHNT, CDR2 YYREEE (reference sequence). This CDR3 spans 18 amino acids. V gave up 0 bases and J gave up 0 bases; unmatched junction bases: 9. CDR3 in amino acids: CASSLGAGTSRSTDTQYF. CDR3 coding DNA: TGTGCCAGCAGCTTGGGGGCCGGGACTAGTAGAAGCACAGATACGCAGTATTTT.

This chain uses TRBV7-9 with TRBJ1-2; D is unclear. Germline V gene data show CDR1 as SEHNR and CDR2 as FQNEAQ (reference sequence). The length of the CDR3 is 14 residues. Trimming took off 1 base at V and 5 bases at J, with 11 bases between the two ends. CDR3 coding DNA: TGTGCCAGCAGCTTAGGAGGATGGGGATATGGCTACACCTTC. It is translated as CASSLGGWGYGYTF.

The genes are TRBV7-9 and TRBJ2-5; perhaps TRBD1 as D (8 bases). The germline gives CDR1 SEHNR, CDR2 FQNEAQ (reference sequence). The CDR3 length is 14 residues. Trimming left V 5 bases short and J 7 bases short, with 17 bases between. The CDR3 loop reads CASSKQGGLGTQYF. The CDR3 region has the DNA TGTGCCAGCAGCAAACAGGGGGGGTTAGGGACCCAGTACTTC.

This chain uses TRBV19 with TRBJ2-4; 8 positions agree with TRBD1. Germline CDR1 is LNHDA and CDR2 is SQIVND (reference sequence). The CDR3 runs to 18 residues. The V and J ends lost 4 bases and 1 base, in that order; junction bases with no gene match: 12. The CDR3 reads CASSRGQGSGWAKNIQYF. The CDR3 bases are TGTGCCAGTAGTAGAGGACAGGGATCGGGCTGGGCCAAAAACATTCAGTACTTC.

J is TRBJ1-4 and V is TRBV5-1; D is uncertain. Germline-derived CDR1 and CDR2 are SGHRS and YFSETQ. Trimming took 0 bases from V and 0 from J, leaving 9 bases between them. The CDR3 has 16 amino acids. This CDR3 reads CASSLAEHATNEKLFF. The CDR3 DNA reads TGCGCCAGCAGCTTGGCCGAACACGCAACTAATGAAAAACTGTTTTTT. Drawing the rest from reference TRBV5-1 and TRBJ1-4, the complete variable domain is KAGVTQTPRYLIKTRGQQVTLSCSPISGHRSVSWYQQTPGQGLQFLFEYFSETQRNKGNFPGRFSGRQFSNSRSEMNVSTLELGDSALYLCASSLAEHATNEKLFFGSGTQLSVL.

The J gene is TRBJ1-4, the V gene TRBV10-3; possible D gene TRBD1, 5 bases. This CDR3 spans 15 amino acids. Trimming shortened V by 4 bases and J by 0 bases, and 9 bases separated the two germline ends. Germline CDR1 ENHRY, CDR2 SYGVKD. The CDR3 sequence: CAISAGGSTNEKLFF. In nucleotides, the CDR3 is TGTGCCATCAGTGCCGGGGGGTCAACTAATGAAAAACTGTTTTTT.

This sequence joins TRBV5-1 and TRBJ2-1, with TRBD2 matching over 10 bases. The CDR3 sequence is 15 residues long. Germline-derived CDR1 and CDR2 are SGHRS and YFSETQ. With 1 base clipped from V and 6 bases from J, the junction kept 4 bases outside the gene matches. The CDR3 spells CASSLSSGGFNEQFF. CDR3 DNA sequence: TGCGCCAGCAGCTTGTCTAGCGGGGGATTCAATGAGCAGTTCTTC.

The chain combines TRBV29-1 with TRBJ1-4; D might be TRBD1 (5 bases). V lost 6 bases and J 5 bases, leaving 7 bases between the germline ends. The CDR3 has 11 amino acids. The germline V gene has CDR1 SQVTM and CDR2 ANQGSEA. CDR3 region: CSVRDNEKLFF. CDR3 nucleotide sequence: TGCAGCGTCCGGGACAATGAAAAACTGTTTTTT.

As to this clone: Different DNA sequences within this sample yield the same CDR3. V gene TRBV28 combines with J gene TRBJ2-5; TRBD1 matches 8 bases. This CDR3 has 14 amino acids. The germline V gene encodes CDR1 MDHEN and CDR2 SYDVKM. The J segment lost 4 bases and the V segment lost 6 bases, leaving 7 bases of the junction unmatched. The CDR3 DNA is TGTGCCAGCAGCCTAAGCGGACAGGGAGAGACCCAGTACTTC. It specifies CASSLSGQGETQYF.

This sequence joins TRBV11-2 and TRBJ1-2; D unclear. The CDR3 has 13 residues. Per the germline V gene, CDR1 is SGHAT and CDR2 is FQNNGV. Between the trimmed V and J ends, which lost 5 bases and 7 bases, there was a span of 14 bases. The CDR3 region has the DNA TGTGCCAGCAGCCCCCGTCCGACTAGTGGCTACACCTTC. Protein sequence: CASSPRPTSGYTF.

The rearrangement uses TRBV5-1 and TRBJ2-3; D uncertain. CDR1 and CDR2 from the germline V gene are SGHRS and YFSETQ. V lost 4 bases to trimming and J lost 2 bases, with 20 bases between them. The CDR3 sequence is 17 residues long. The CDR3 spells CASSSSPLSPFTDTQYF. Written as DNA, the CDR3 is TGCGCCAGCAGCAGCAGCCCTCTCTCTCCCTTCACAGATACGCAGTATTTT.

A note on this clone: The sample contains more than one DNA sequence encoding this CDR3. The chain has TRBV7-9 and TRBJ1-3; D ambiguous. V lost 0 bases and J 4 bases, leaving 7 bases between the germline ends. Germline V gene sequence: CDR1 SEHNR, CDR2 FQNEAQ (reference sequence). This CDR3 has 14 amino acids. CDR3: CASSLAGAGNTIYF. DNA of the CDR3: TGTGCCAGCAGCTTAGCAGGAGCCGGAAACACCATATATTTT.